One sample yielded the 8 T cell receptor beta chains listed below, sequenced in a study of blood T cells in healthy people across ages (dated by TCRdb to the mid-2010s). Library creation used 5' RACE. The sequencing machine was an Illumina HiSeq 2500. A second PCR of roughly 6 to 11 cycles was run with a J-beta primer mix and a sample-barcoded 5' primer. The raw public reads went through TCRdb reprocessing: fastp at Q25, MiXCR clone calling, in-frame beta chains kept. One record per CDR3 amino acid sequence lists the most common genes and DNA. The sample table records about 970,000 distinct CDR3 sequences; about 51% of these occur just once. The ten largest make up 20% to 25% of the sample. Material: blood. The receptor source for this set is a woman in her sixties or seventies in good health.

CDR3 sequence reads: CASRDRGWTGELFF. In DNA, the CDR3 is TGTGCCAGCAGGGACAGGGGATGGACCGGGGAGCTGTTTTTT. The chain couples TRBV6-1 to TRBJ2-2; 9 bases line up with TRBD1. There are 14 residues in the CDR3. CDR1 and CDR2 from the germline V gene are MNHNS and SASEGT. Trimming at V came to 6 bases and at J to 5 bases, leaving 4 bases not matched to a gene.

The chain couples TRBV18 to TRBJ2-1; TRBD2 matches 12 bases. Germline trimming cut 2 bases from V and 2 bases from J; bases unmatched to any gene: 4. The CDR3 consists of 17 residues. CDR1 and CDR2 (germline): KGHSH, LQKENI. This CDR3 is CASSPGASGRAYNEQFF. The DNA for the CDR3 is TGTGCCAGCTCACCAGGGGCTAGCGGGAGGGCCTACAATGAGCAGTTCTTC.

The chain combines TRBV3-1 with TRBJ1-6, with D possibly being TRBD1 (5 bases). Germline V gene lookup returns CDR1 LGHDT and CDR2 YNNKEL (reference sequence). This CDR3 has 14 amino acids. The germline V and J ends were trimmed by 0 bases and 10 bases, with 10 bases remaining between them. CDR3 loop: CASSQDLRGSPLHF. Here the CDR3 DNA reads TGTGCCAGCAGCCAAGATTTACGGGGCTCACCCCTCCACTTT.

The rearrangement links TRBV5-1 to TRBJ2-3; perhaps TRBD2 as D (6 bases). This CDR3 is built from 18 residues. CDR1 and CDR2 from the germline V gene are SGHRS and YFSETQ. V shed 1 base and J shed 0 bases, with 18 bases lying between them. CDR3 DNA sequence: TGCGCCAGCAGCTTGATGGTGGGACTGGGGACTAGCACAGATACGCAGTATTTT. The encoded protein is CASSLMVGLGTSTDTQYF.

This chain links TRBV6-5 with TRBJ2-7; D not resolved. The CDR3 extends over 13 amino acids. Per germline, CDR1 MNHEY and CDR2 SVGAGI. Trimming pared 6 bases from V and 2 bases from J, leaving 11 bases between. The CDR3 region has the DNA TGTGCCAGCAGATACGGGCCCCCCTACGAGCAGTACTTC. It translates to CASRYGPPYEQYF.

This chain connects TRBV12-3 or TRBV12-4 to TRBJ2-7; D perhaps matches TRBD2 (6 bases). The CDR3 covers 15 residues. V shed 5 bases and J shed 2 bases, with 16 bases lying between them. CDR3 DNA sequence: TGTGCCAGCAGTCACCGGGAGCTAAGCCCCTACGAGCAGTACTTC. Its protein is CASSHRELSPYEQYF.

The V and J genes are TRBV6-5 and TRBJ2-7; D perhaps matches TRBD2 (7 bases). The DNA end favors TRBJ2-5, so the J call may be wrong. The CDR3 has 14 amino acids. Germline assignment: CDR1 MNHEY and CDR2 SVGAGI. CDR3: CASSYGGGGETQYF. CDR3 coding DNA: TGTGCCAGCAGTTACGGCGGGGGCGGTGAGACCCAGTACTTC.

The gene calls are TRBV11-2 and TRBJ2-3; D remains ambiguous. CDR1 SGHAT and CDR2 FQNNGV come from the germline V gene. V dropped 5 bases and J dropped 8 bases, with 11 bases sitting between them. This CDR3 has 12 residues. The CDR3 DNA follows: TGTGCCAGCAGCCCCCATTCTGGTACGCAGTATTTT. Its protein product is CASSPHSGTQYF.